This TCR beta chain was sequenced in a study of blood T cell repertoires in COVID-19. About the study: Nucleic acid was either cDNA or gDNA, and it came from T cells, B-cell-depleted T cells, or PBMCs.

As processed by the authors: Nucleated cell counts were estimated from reference gene primer amplification. The table came from immunoSEQ multiplex PCR; TCRdb's copy has only in-frame clones and leaves some out. V and J calls and clone size are as listed in that table; D and trimming were resolved from the DNA. The sample lists roughly 140,000 clones, about nine tenths occurring once. The germline CDR1 and CDR2 sequences are SGHNT and YYREEE (reference sequence). The length of the CDR3 is 13 residues. V shed 2 bases and J 7 bases; nucleotides not matched to a gene: 5. This clonotype originated in a man aged 60-69 years who had recovered from COVID-19. The chain combines TRBV5-4 with TRBJ2-7, with TRBD2 identical over 8 bases. Sequenced: PBMCs or T cells enriched from blood (not recorded which). The CDR3 sequence is CASSFQRENEQYF. The CDR3 DNA is TGTGCCAGCAGCTTTCAGCGGGAGAATGAGCAGTACTTC.